These 20 T cell receptor beta chains originate from one sample sequenced in a study of beta chain features in type 1 diabetes. Expressed TCRB transcripts were sequenced after all isolated RNA was converted to cDNA. Some clones are missing from TCRdb's copy, which holds only in-frame ones; the method was immunoSEQ multiplex PCR. Of some 150,000 clones listed, about 7% are singletons. What was sequenced was central memory CD4+ T cells from blood. These receptors all come from a woman under 40 in good health.

This clone was seen only a few times. CDR3 sequence (DNA): TGTGCCAGCAGCTCCGCGGGAGAAGGGGCTGAGCAGTTCTTC. This translates into CASSSAGEGAEQFF. The rearrangement uses TRBV5-4 and TRBJ2-1; 7 positions match TRBD2. The CDR3 sequence is 14 residues long. Trimming took 3 bases from V and 9 from J; bases not matched to a gene: 9. The germline V gene has CDR1 SGHNT and CDR2 YYREEE (reference sequence).

The chain joins TRBV2 to TRBJ2-1; no clear D gene. With 1 base removed from V and 7 bases from J, the gap between germline ends came to 5 bases. The CDR3 consists of 12 residues. Germline V CDR1 and CDR2: SNHLY, FYNNEI. CDR3 amino acids: CASSEDRNEQFF. The CDR3 region has the DNA TGTGCCAGCAGTGAAGATAGAAATGAGCAGTTCTTC.

This clone was seen a few times. The chain carries TRBV5-6 and TRBJ1-1, with a tentative D call TRBD1 (6 bases). CDR1 and CDR2 from the germline V gene are SGHDT and YYEEEE. This CDR3 region has 13 residues. Trimming removed 1 base at V and 8 bases at J, with 12 bases between. In DNA form, the CDR3 reads TGTGCCAGCAGCTTGCCCCCGGGACAAGAAGCTTTCTTT. Its protein is CASSLPPGQEAFF.

The gene calls are TRBV29-1 and TRBJ1-1, with 8 bases aligning to TRBD1. Germline-derived CDR1 and CDR2 are SQVTM and ANQGSEA. V was clipped by 7 bases and J by 3 bases; unmatched bases: 10. The CDR3 consists of 14 residues. This CDR3 reads CSGTPGGADTEAFF. CDR3 nucleotide sequence: TGCAGCGGCACCCCAGGGGGCGCGGACACTGAAGCTTTCTTT. Full variable domain (rest looked up from reference TRBV29-1 and TRBJ1-1): SAVISQKPSRDICQRGTSLTIQCQVDSQVTMMFWYRQQPGQSLTLIATANQGSEATYESGFVIDKFPISRPNLTFSTLTVSNMSPEDSSIYLCSGTPGGADTEAFFGQGTRLTVV.

This chain connects TRBV7-2 to TRBJ2-1, with D possibly being TRBD2 (5 bases). The CDR3 loop spans 15 amino acids. Trimming cost V 5 bases and J 0 bases, with 11 bases left between them. The germline gives CDR1 SGHTA, CDR2 FQGNSA. This CDR3 is CASSDPSGSYNEQFF. CDR3 bases: TGTGCCAGCAGCGACCCCAGCGGCTCCTACAATGAGCAGTTCTTC.

The genes are TRBV6-5 and TRBJ2-7, with D perhaps TRBD1 (8 bases). The CDR3 has 14 residues. Trimming removed 5 bases at V and 6 bases at J, with 17 bases between. CDR1 and CDR2 (germline): MNHEY, SVGAGI. The CDR3 loop reads CASSRTYRGGEQYF. In DNA, the CDR3 is TGTGCCAGCAGTCGAACTTACAGGGGGGGCGAGCAGTACTTC.

V gene TRBV7-6 combines with J gene TRBJ2-4; a possible D gene is TRBD1 (6 bases). CDR1 is SGHVS, CDR2 FNYEAQ, per germline. V was shortened by 4 bases and J by 3 bases, with 19 bases between the two germline ends. The CDR3 is made up of 17 amino acids. CDR3: CASSSSFVRGVKNIQYF. The CDR3 DNA reads TGTGCCAGCAGCTCTTCATTCGTCAGGGGAGTCAAAAACATTCAGTACTTC.

Only a few counts were recorded for this clone. The CDR3 DNA reads as TGTGCCAGCAGCTCCGTCAGTTCGCCGAAGGGAGGCAATGAGCAGTTCTTC. It translates to CASSSVSSPKGGNEQFF. J is TRBJ2-1 and V is TRBV5-4, with a tentative D call TRBD2 (6 bases). Trimming removed 3 bases from V and 6 bases from J, with 22 bases in between. The CDR3 is 17 residues long. The germline CDR1 and CDR2 sequences are SGHNT and YYREEE (reference sequence).

The chain employs TRBV7-2 and TRBJ2-5, with D possibly matching TRBD1 (5 bases). The CDR3 covers 14 residues. Germline V gene sequence: CDR1 SGHTA, CDR2 FQGNSA. Trimming cost V 3 bases and J 5 bases, with 13 bases left between them. Written as DNA, the CDR3 is TGTGCCAGCAGCTTCTTAGGGGTGATGGAGACCCAGTACTTC. Translating it yields CASSFLGVMETQYF. The variable domain in full, completed from reference TRBV7-2 and TRBJ2-5, reads GAGVSQSPSNKVTEKGKDVELRCDPISGHTALYWYRQSLGQGLEFLIYFQGNSAPDKSGLPSDRFSAERTGGSVSTLTIQRTQQEDSAVYLCASSFLGVMETQYFGPGTRLLVL.

This clone came up a few times. The V and J genes are TRBV5-6 and TRBJ2-1, with D perhaps matching TRBD1 (5 bases). V was clipped by 0 bases and J by 4 bases, with 5 bases between them. The CDR3 is 13 amino acids. Per the germline V gene, CDR1 is SGHDT and CDR2 is YYEEEE. The CDR3 reads CASSLDRYNEQFF. The CDR3 nucleotides read TGTGCCAGCAGCTTGGACAGGTACAATGAGCAGTTCTTC.

This clone was seen only a few times. The rearrangement joins TRBV10-3 to TRBJ1-5, with D perhaps TRBD1 (5 bases). The ends were cut back, 0 bases at V and 6 bases at J, with 12 bases in the middle. The length of the CDR3 is 15 residues. Germline assignment: CDR1 ENHRY and CDR2 SYGVKD. The CDR3 is CAISESYQGPQPQHF. The CDR3 coding sequence is TGTGCCATCAGTGAGTCCTATCAGGGTCCTCAGCCCCAGCATTTT.

Here the CDR3 DNA reads TGTGCCAGCAGTTACTCGGGGGAGGGTGGTCAGCCCCAGCATTTT. Encoded protein: CASSYSGEGGQPQHF. The genes are TRBV6-5 and TRBJ1-5; D may be TRBD1 (5 bases). Per germline, CDR1 MNHEY and CDR2 SVGAGI. V lost 0 bases and J 6 bases, leaving 12 bases between the germline ends. The CDR3 covers 15 residues.

With regard to this clone: The germline gene is not matched at one end of the junction; a read error may be the cause. The gene calls are TRBV7-9 and TRBJ2-5, with D possibly being TRBD2 (5 bases). The CDR3 contains 15 residues. The germline V gene encodes CDR1 SEHNR and CDR2 FQNEAQ (reference sequence). This chain's CDR3 is CASSQAYGKQETQYF. The CDR3 region has the DNA TGCGCCAGCAGCCAAGCTTACGGGAAGCAAGAGACCCAGTACTTC.

The chain joins TRBV28 to TRBJ1-2; TRBD1 is a possible D gene (6 bases). Germline lookup yields CDR1 MDHEN and CDR2 SYDVKM. V was pared by 5 bases and J by 7 bases, with 11 bases between. The CDR3 runs 12 residues. CDR3 nucleotide sequence: TGTGCCAGCAGTGGAACAGGGATTGGCTACACCTTC. Residues: CASSGTGIGYTF.

The J gene is TRBJ2-2, the V gene TRBV6-1; 9 bases agree with TRBD2. CDR3 length: 18 residues. V trimming: 4 bases; J trimming: 4 bases; junction bases outside the gene matches: 13. Germline assignment: CDR1 MNHNS and CDR2 SASEGT. CDR3 loop: CASSGLAEKERRTGELFF. The CDR3 region has the DNA TGTGCCAGCAGTGGACTAGCGGAAAAAGAGCGGCGCACCGGGGAGCTGTTTTTT.

V and J are TRBV20-1 and TRBJ1-4; possible D gene TRBD1, 5 bases. V shed 6 bases and J shed 13 bases, with 15 bases lying between them. In germline, CDR1 is DFQATT, CDR2 SNEGSKA (reference sequence). This CDR3 has 11 residues. This CDR3 reads CSAPRPGGLFF. CDR3 DNA: TGCAGTGCCCCTAGACCGGGGGGACTGTTTTTT.

CDR3 nucleotides: TGTGCCAGCTCACCAAGCGGGGACATAACTAATGAAAAACTGTTTTTT. Encoded protein: CASSPSGDITNEKLFF. The V and J genes are TRBV18 and TRBJ1-4, with D perhaps TRBD1 (6 bases). Trimming removed 2 bases at V and 1 base at J, with 11 bases between. The CDR3 contains 16 residues. CDR1 and CDR2 (germline): KGHSH, LQKENI.

V is TRBV28 and J is TRBJ2-7; 8 bases line up with TRBD1. The CDR3 totals 12 residues. Trimming removed 7 bases from V and 7 bases from J; junction bases left unmatched: 6. In germline, CDR1 is MDHEN, CDR2 SYDVKM. The CDR3 region has the DNA TGTGCCAGCACCGCAGGGGGCCTTGAGCAGTACTTC. Encoded protein: CASTAGGLEQYF.

The table lists this clone with many counts. The gene calls are TRBV15 and TRBJ2-7; 10 bases are a match to TRBD1. The trim removed 6 bases at V and 4 bases at J, leaving 6 bases unmatched. The CDR3 is made up of 14 amino acids. Per the germline V gene, CDR1 is LNHNV and CDR2 is YYDKDF (reference sequence). CDR3 sequence (DNA): TGTGCCACCAGTCTGACAGGGGGCAGGTACGAGCAGTACTTC. Amino acid sequence: CATSLTGGRYEQYF.

This clone was recorded a few times. The rearrangement joins TRBV11-2 to TRBJ2-3; 7 bases align to TRBD1. This CDR3 contains 14 residues. V was clipped by 0 bases and J by 7 bases; unmatched bases: 4. CDR1 SGHAT and CDR2 FQNNGV come from the germline V gene. The CDR3 protein is CASSLDTGANTQYF. Here the CDR3 DNA reads TGTGCCAGCAGCTTAGATACAGGGGCGAATACGCAGTATTTT.